The 16 T cell receptor beta chains below come from one sample, sequenced in a study of blood T cell repertoires in COVID-19. TCRdb's table, derived via immunoSEQ multiplex PCR, lists solely in-frame clones and lacks some. The sample has about 180,000 clones; approximately 87% are singletons. Sample: peripheral blood. The receptors were gathered from a man aged 40-49 years with active or convalescent COVID-19.

In its sample, this clone was seen many times. The J gene is TRBJ2-7, the V gene TRBV19; 7 nucleotides line up with TRBD1. This CDR3 is 15 amino acids long. CDR1 is LNHDA and CDR2 is SQIVND in the germline V gene (reference sequence). Losses at the gene ends were 6 bases for V and 6 bases for J; bases not matched to a gene: 14. DNA for the CDR3: TGTGCCAGTAGCGGGACCGGGACAGTTTACGGCGAGCAGTACTTC. Translated, it gives CASSGTGTVYGEQYF.

V gene TRBV6-5 combines with J gene TRBJ2-5; TRBD2 aligns across 10 bases. The CDR3 has 11 residues. The germline V gene encodes CDR1 MNHEY and CDR2 SVGAGI. Here the CDR3 reads CATSGEETQYF. In nucleotides, the CDR3 is TGTGCAACTAGCGGGGAGGAGACCCAGTACTTC.

This chain links TRBV4-2 with TRBJ2-7, with D maybe TRBD2 (7 bases). Germline V CDR1 and CDR2: LGHNA, YNFKEQ. The length of the CDR3 is 16 residues. The V and J ends lost 1 base and 2 bases respectively, with 15 bases between them. CDR3: CASSQVTGGQTYEQYF. CDR3 DNA sequence: TGTGCCAGCAGCCAAGTTACCGGGGGGCAAACCTACGAGCAGTACTTC.

The chain combines TRBV9 with TRBJ1-2; 9 nucleotides agree with TRBD1. CDR3 length: 14 residues. CDR1 and CDR2 from the germline V gene are SGDLS and YYNGEE. V was clipped by 4 bases and J by 7 bases; unmatched bases: 8. CDR3 in DNA: TGTGCCAGCAGCAATCGACAGGGGGGAAGTGGCTACACCTTC. It is translated as CASSNRQGGSGYTF.

The chain uses TRBV10-3 and TRBJ2-3; TRBD1 is a possible D gene (5 bases). The CDR3 contains 17 residues. V was pared by 0 bases and J by 0 bases, with 13 bases between. Germline values: CDR1 ENHRY, CDR2 SYGVKD. CDR3 sequence reads: CAISESGAKSSTDTQYF. CDR3 nucleotide sequence: TGTGCCATCAGTGAGTCTGGGGCAAAATCAAGCACAGATACGCAGTATTTT.

The V and J genes are TRBV28 and TRBJ2-5, with 8 nucleotides matching TRBD2. V lost 5 bases, J lost 1 base, and 3 bases stayed unmatched. This CDR3 has 14 residues. The germline CDR1 and CDR2 sequences are MDHEN and SYDVKM. CDR3 in amino acids: CASSEAGAQETQYF. In DNA, the CDR3 is TGTGCCAGCAGTGAAGCGGGGGCCCAAGAGACCCAGTACTTC.

The J gene is TRBJ2-7, the V gene TRBV27, with D perhaps matching TRBD2 (5 bases). V shed 2 bases and J shed 6 bases, with 5 bases lying between them. This CDR3 has 11 residues. Per germline, CDR1 MNHEY and CDR2 SMNVEV (reference sequence). Here the CDR3 reads CASSLRGEQYF. CDR3 bases: TGTGCCAGCAGTTTACGGGGCGAGCAGTACTTC.

This clone was counted a single time. The chain uses TRBV12-3 or TRBV12-4 and TRBJ2-7, with D uncertain. CDR3 length: 12 amino acids. Between the trimmed V and J ends, which lost 6 bases and 7 bases, there was a span of 13 bases. CDR3 nucleotides: TGTGCCAGCAGGACCGGTCTAGGAGAGCAGTACTTC. This gives the protein CASRTGLGEQYF.

The chain links TRBV27 to TRBJ1-2; no clear D gene. From germline, CDR1 is MNHEY and CDR2 SMNVEV (reference sequence). Trimming stripped 4 bases from V and 7 bases from J, with 13 bases between. The CDR3 runs 13 residues. The CDR3 bases are TGTGCCAGCAGTTGGAACCGGGAGGGTGGCTACACCTTC. Translating gives CASSWNREGGYTF.

The CDR3 spells CAWTHMRGSSSPLHF. The CDR3 DNA is TGTGCCTGGACCCACATGCGGGGCTCCAGTTCACCCCTCCACTTT. This chain uses TRBV30 with TRBJ1-6, with D possibly TRBD1 on 5 matching bases. The V gene lost 4 bases and the J gene lost 9 bases, with 19 bases spanning the gap. Germline V gene lookup returns CDR1 GTSNPN and CDR2 SVGIG (reference sequence). CDR3 length equals 15 residues.

The V call is TRBV13, the J call TRBJ1-1; D is unclear. CDR3 size: 13 residues. The V end lost 8 bases, the J end lost 0 bases, and 10 bases lay between the germline ends. CDR1 and CDR2 (germline): PRHDT, FYEKMQ (reference sequence). The CDR3 region has the DNA TGTGCCAGCCGCCTGCAGGTGAACACTGAAGCTTTCTTT. It yields the protein CASRLQVNTEAFF.

The chain links TRBV6-5 to TRBJ1-1; possible D gene TRBD1, 6 bases. The V end lost 3 bases, the J end lost 5 bases, and 16 bases lay between the germline ends. The CDR3 spans 15 residues. Germline V gene sequence: CDR1 MNHEY, CDR2 SVGAGI. CDR3 sequence: CASSYNREGRTEAFF. Here the CDR3 DNA reads TGTGCCAGCAGTTATAACAGGGAGGGTAGAACTGAAGCTTTCTTT.

In this sample, this clone turned up once. The genes are TRBV30 and TRBJ2-5; TRBD2 matches at 11 bases. CDR3 length: 15 residues. Germline V gene lookup returns CDR1 GTSNPN and CDR2 SVGIG (reference sequence). Trimming took 1 base from V and 10 from J; bases not matched to a gene: 11. The CDR3 coding sequence is TGTGCCTGGAGTGCTAGCGGGGGGAGGGGAAGGAGCCAGTACTTC. Amino acid sequence: CAWSASGGRGRSQYF.

In this sample, this clone turned up a few times. The V gene is TRBV6-5, the J gene TRBJ2-7; 7 bases agree with TRBD1. From germline, CDR1 is MNHEY and CDR2 SVGAGI. CDR3 length: 15 amino acids. Trimming at V came to 6 bases and at J to 4 bases, leaving 12 bases not matched to a gene. The CDR3 DNA sequence: TGTGCCAGCAGCCCCCCGCCCGACAGGGATTACGAGCAGTACTTC. Its translation is CASSPPPDRDYEQYF.

V usage is TRBV6-1 and J usage is TRBJ2-2; TRBD1 might be the D (6 bases). Germline CDR1 MNHNS, CDR2 SASEGT. Trimming shortened V by 1 base and J by 4 bases, and 10 bases separated the two germline ends. There are 15 residues in the CDR3. The CDR3 DNA reads TGTGCCAGCAGTGAAGAAGAAGGGGGCACCGGGGAGCTGTTTTTT. Its protein product is CASSEEEGGTGELFF.

V is TRBV3-1 (or the pseudogene TRBV3-2) and J is TRBJ1-2, with TRBD1 identical over 7 bases. CDR3 length: 13 residues. V lost 2 bases, J lost 7 bases, and 4 bases stayed unmatched. Per germline, CDR1 LGHDT and CDR2 YNNKEL (reference sequence). The CDR3 is CASSQKGASGYTF. The CDR3 DNA reads as TGTGCCAGCAGCCAAAAGGGGGCTAGTGGCTACACCTTC.